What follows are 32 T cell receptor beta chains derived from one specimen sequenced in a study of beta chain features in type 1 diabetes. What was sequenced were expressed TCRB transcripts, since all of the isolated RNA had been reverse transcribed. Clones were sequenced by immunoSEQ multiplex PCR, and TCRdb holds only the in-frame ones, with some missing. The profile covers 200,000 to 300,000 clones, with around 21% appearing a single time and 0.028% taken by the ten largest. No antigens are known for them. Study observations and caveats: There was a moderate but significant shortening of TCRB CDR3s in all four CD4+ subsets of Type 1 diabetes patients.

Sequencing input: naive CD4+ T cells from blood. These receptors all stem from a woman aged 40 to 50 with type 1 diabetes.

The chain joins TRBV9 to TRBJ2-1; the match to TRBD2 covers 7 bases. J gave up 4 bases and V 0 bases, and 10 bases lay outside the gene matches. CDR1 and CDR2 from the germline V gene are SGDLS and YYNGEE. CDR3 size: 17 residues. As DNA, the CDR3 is TGTGCCAGCAGCGTAGAGGCCCGCGGGAGCCTTTACAATGAGCAGTTCTTC. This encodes CASSVEARGSLYNEQFF.

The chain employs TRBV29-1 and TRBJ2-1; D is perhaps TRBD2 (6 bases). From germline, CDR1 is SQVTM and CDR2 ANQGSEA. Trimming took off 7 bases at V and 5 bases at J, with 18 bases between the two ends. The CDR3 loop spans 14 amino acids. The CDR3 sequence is CSGRSWGDDNEQFF. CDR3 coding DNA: TGCAGCGGACGCTCGTGGGGGGATGACAATGAGCAGTTCTTC.

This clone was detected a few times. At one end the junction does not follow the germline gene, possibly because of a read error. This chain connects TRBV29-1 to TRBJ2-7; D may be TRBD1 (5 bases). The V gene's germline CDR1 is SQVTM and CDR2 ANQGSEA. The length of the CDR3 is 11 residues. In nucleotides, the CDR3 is TGCAGCGTTAGAGAAGCTGACAGTAGGATTTTC. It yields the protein CSVREADSRIF.

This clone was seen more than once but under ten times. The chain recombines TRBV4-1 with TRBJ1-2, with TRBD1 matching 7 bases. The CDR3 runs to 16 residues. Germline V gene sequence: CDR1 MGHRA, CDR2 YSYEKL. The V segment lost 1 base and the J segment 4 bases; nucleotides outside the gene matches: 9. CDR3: CASSQAATGSLYGYTF. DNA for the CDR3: TGCGCCAGCAGCCAAGCCGCGACAGGGTCCCTCTATGGCTACACCTTC.

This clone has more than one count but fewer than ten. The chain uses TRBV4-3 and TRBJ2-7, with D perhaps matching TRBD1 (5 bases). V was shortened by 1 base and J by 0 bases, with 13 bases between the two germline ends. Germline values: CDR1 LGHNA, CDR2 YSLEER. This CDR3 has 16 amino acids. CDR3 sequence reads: CASSQVKTVPSYEQYF. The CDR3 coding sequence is TGCGCCAGCAGCCAAGTGAAGACAGTACCCTCCTACGAGCAGTACTTC.

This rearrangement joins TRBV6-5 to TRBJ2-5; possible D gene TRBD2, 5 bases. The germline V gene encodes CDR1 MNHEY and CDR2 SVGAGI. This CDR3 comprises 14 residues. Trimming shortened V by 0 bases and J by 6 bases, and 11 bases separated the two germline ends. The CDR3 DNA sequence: TGTGCCAGCAGTTACTCGATGGTAGCGAAGACCCAGTACTTC. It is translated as CASSYSMVAKTQYF.

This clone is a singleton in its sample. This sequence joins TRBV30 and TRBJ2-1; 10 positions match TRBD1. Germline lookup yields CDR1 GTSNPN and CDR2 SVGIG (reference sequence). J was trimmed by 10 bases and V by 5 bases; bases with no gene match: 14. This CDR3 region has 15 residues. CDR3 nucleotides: TGTGCCTGGGCCCGCTCCGGGACAGGGGTGGGGGAGCAGTTCTTC. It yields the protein CAWARSGTGVGEQFF.

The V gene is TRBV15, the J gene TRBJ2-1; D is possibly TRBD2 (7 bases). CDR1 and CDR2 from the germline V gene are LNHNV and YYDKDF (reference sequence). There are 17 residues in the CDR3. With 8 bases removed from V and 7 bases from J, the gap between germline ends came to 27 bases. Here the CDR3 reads CATGGGGFGPVLNEQFF. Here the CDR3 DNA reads TGTGCCACCGGGGGGGGCGGGTTCGGCCCAGTCCTGAATGAGCAGTTCTTC.

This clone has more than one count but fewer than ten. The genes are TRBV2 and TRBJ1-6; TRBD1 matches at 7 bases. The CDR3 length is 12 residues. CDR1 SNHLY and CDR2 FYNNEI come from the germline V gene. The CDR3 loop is CATGQVGSPLHF. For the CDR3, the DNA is TGTGCTACCGGACAGGTTGGCTCACCCCTCCACTTT.

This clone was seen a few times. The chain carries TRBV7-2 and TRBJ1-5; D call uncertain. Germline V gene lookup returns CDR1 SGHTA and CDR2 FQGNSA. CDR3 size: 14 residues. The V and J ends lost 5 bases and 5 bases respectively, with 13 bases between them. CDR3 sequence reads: CASSPRYRDQPQHF. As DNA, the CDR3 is TGTGCCAGCAGCCCGCGGTACCGAGATCAGCCCCAGCATTTT.

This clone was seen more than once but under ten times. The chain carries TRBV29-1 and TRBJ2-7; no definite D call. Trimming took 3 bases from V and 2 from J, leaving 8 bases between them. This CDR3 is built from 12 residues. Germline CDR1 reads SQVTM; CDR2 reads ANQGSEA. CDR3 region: CSVESVAYEQYF. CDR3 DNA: TGCAGCGTTGAGTCGGTCGCCTACGAGCAGTACTTC.

CDR3 sequence: CASGVGTGGYGYTF. The CDR3 coding sequence is TGTGCCAGCGGAGTCGGGACAGGGGGGTATGGCTACACCTTC. The chain uses TRBV6-5 and TRBJ1-2; 11 positions match TRBD1. The length of the CDR3 is 14 residues. The germline V gene encodes CDR1 MNHEY and CDR2 SVGAGI. J gave up 5 bases and V 8 bases, and 7 bases lay outside the gene matches.

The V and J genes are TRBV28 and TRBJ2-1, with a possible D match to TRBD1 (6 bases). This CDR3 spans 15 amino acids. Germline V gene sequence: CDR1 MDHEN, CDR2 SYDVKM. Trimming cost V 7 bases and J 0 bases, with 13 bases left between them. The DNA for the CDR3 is TGTGCCAGCAAGGTGCAGGGGAGCTCCTACAATGAGCAGTTCTTC. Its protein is CASKVQGSSYNEQFF.

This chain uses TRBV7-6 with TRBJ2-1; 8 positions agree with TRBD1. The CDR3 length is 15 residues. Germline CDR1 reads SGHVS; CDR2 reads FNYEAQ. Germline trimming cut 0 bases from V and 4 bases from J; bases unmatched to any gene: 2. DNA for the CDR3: TGTGCCAGCAGCTTAGCCGGACAGGGATACAATGAGCAGTTCTTC. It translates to CASSLAGQGYNEQFF.

The DNA of the CDR3 is TGCGCCAGCAGCTCTCCATCGAGAGGGGGATCGACTAGCGTGAACAATGAGCAGTTCTTC. This codes for CASSSPSRGGSTSVNNEQFF. V and J are TRBV5-1 and TRBJ2-1; 8 nucleotides match TRBD2. This CDR3 is 20 amino acids long. The germline CDR1 and CDR2 sequences are SGHRS and YFSETQ. After removal of 3 bases from V and 5 bases from J, the junction contained 22 bases not matched to a gene.

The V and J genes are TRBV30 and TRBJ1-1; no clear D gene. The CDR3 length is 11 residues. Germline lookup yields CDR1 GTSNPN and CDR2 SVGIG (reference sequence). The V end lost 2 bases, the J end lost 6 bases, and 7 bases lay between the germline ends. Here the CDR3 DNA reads TGTGCCTGGAGTCGGAGGGCTGAAGCTTTCTTT. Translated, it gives CAWSRRAEAFF.

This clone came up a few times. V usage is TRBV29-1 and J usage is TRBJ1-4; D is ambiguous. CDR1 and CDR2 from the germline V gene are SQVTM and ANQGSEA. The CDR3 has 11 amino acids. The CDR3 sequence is CAGELNEKLFF. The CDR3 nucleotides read TGCGCTGGGGAGCTTAATGAAAAACTGTTTTTT. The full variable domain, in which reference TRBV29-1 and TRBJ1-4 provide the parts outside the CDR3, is SAVISQKPSRDICQRGTSLTIQCQVDSQVTMMFWYRQQPGQSLTLIATANQGSEATYESGFVIDKFPISRPNLTFSTLTVSNMSPEDSSIYLCAGELNEKLFFGSGTQLSVL.

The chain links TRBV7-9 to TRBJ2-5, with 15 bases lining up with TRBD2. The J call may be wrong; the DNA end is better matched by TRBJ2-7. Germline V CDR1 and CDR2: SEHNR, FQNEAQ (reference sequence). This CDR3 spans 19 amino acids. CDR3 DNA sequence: TGTGCCAGCAGCTCCTGGACACCTGGGACTAGCGGGAGGCCATACGAGCAGTACTTC. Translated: CASSSWTPGTSGRPYEQYF.

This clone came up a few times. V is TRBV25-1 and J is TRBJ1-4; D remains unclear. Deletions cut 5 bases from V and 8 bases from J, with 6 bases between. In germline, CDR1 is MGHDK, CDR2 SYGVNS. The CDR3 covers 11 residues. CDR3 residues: CASSYSEKLFF. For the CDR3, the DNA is TGTGCCAGCAGTTACAGCGAAAAACTGTTTTTT.

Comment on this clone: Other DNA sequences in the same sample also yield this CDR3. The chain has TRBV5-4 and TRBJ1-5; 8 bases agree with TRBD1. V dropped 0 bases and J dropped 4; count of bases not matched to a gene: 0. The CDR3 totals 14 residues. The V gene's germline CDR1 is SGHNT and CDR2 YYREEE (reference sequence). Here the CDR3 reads CASSLGTGNQPQHF. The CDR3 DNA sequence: TGTGCCAGCAGCTTGGGGACAGGGAATCAGCCCCAGCATTTT.

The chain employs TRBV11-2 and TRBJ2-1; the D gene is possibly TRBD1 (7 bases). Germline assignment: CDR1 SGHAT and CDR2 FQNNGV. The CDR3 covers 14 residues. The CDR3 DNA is TGTGCAGGAGGGCGGCAGGGGGGAATAGGGGGGCAGTTCTTC. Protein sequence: CAGGRQGGIGGQFF.

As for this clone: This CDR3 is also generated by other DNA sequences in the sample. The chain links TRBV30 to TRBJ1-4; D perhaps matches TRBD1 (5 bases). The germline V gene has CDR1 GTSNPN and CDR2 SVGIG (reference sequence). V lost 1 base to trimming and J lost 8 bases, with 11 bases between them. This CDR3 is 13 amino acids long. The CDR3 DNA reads TGTGCCTGGAGTGGGCAGGGAAACGAAAAACTGTTTTTT. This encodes CAWSGQGNEKLFF. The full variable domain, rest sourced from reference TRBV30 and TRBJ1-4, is SQTIHQWPATLVQPVGSPLSLECTVEGTSNPNLYWYRQAAGRGLQLLFYSVGIGQISSEVPQNLSASRPQDRQFILSSKKLLLSDSGFYLCAWSGQGNEKLFFGSGTQLSVL.

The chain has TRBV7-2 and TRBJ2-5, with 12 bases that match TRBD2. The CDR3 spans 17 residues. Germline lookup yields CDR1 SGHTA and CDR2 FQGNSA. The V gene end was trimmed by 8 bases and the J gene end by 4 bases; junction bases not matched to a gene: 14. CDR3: CASRLRLAGVSRETQYF. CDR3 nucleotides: TGTGCCAGCCGCCTGCGACTAGCGGGAGTTTCGAGAGAGACCCAGTACTTC. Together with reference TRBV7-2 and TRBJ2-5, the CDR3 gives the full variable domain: GAGVSQSPSNKVTEKGKDVELRCDPISGHTALYWYRQSLGQGLEFLIYFQGNSAPDKSGLPSDRFSAERTGGSVSTLTIQRTQQEDSAVYLCASRLRLAGVSRETQYFGPGTRLLVL.

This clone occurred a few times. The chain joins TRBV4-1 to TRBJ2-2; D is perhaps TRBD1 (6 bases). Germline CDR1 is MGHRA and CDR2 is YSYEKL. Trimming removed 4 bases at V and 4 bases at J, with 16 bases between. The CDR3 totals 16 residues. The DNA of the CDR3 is TGCGCCAGCAGCCCTTCTCAGGGGATGGGCACCGGGGAGCTGTTTTTT. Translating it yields CASSPSQGMGTGELFF.

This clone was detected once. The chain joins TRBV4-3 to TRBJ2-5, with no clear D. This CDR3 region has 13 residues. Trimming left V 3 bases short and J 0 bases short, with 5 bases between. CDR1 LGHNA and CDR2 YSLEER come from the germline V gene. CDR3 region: CASSQQYQETQYF. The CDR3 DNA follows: TGCGCCAGCAGCCAGCAGTACCAAGAGACCCAGTACTTC.

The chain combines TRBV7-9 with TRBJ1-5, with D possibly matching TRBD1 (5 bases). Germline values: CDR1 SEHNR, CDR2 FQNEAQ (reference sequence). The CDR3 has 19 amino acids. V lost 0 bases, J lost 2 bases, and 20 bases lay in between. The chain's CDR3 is CASSLALGGARGGNQPQHF. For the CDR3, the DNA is TGTGCCAGCAGCTTAGCGCTTGGCGGGGCGAGAGGGGGCAATCAGCCCCAGCATTTT.

The CDR3 sequence: CASSLLPFTGELFF. DNA of the CDR3: TGCGCCAGCAGCTTGCTACCTTTCACCGGGGAGCTGTTTTTT. V is TRBV5-1 and J is TRBJ2-2; D gene ambiguous. The CDR3 has 14 residues. Trimming pared 1 base from V and 4 bases from J, leaving 8 bases between. Looked up from germline, CDR1 is SGHRS and CDR2 is YFSETQ.

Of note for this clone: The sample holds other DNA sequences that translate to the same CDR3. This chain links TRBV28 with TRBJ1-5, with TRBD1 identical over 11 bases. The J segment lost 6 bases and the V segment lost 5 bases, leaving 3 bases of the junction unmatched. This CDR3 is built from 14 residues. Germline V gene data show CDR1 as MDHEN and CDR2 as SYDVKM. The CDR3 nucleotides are TGTGCCAGCAGTCGGACAGGGGGCGGTCAGCCCCAGCATTTT. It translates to CASSRTGGGQPQHF.

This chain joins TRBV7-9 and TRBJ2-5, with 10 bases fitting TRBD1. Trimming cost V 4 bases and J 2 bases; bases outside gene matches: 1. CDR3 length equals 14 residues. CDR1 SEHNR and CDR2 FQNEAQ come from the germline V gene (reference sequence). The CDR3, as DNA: TGTGCCAGCAGCTCGGGACAGGGGCAAGAGACCCAGTACTTC. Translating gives CASSSGQGQETQYF. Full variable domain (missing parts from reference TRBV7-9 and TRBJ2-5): DTGVSQNPRHKITKRGQNVTFRCDPISEHNRLYWYRQTLGQGPEFLTYFQNEAQLEKSRLLSDRFSAERPKGSFSTLEIQRTEQGDSAMYLCASSSGQGQETQYFGPGTRLLVL.

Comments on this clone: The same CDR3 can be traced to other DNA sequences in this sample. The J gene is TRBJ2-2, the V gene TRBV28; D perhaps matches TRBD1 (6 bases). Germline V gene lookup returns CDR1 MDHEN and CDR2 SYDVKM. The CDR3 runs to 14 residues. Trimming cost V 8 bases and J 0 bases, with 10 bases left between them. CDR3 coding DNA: TGTGCCAGCCTTGGACAGCCGAACACCGGGGAGCTGTTTTTT. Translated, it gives CASLGQPNTGELFF.

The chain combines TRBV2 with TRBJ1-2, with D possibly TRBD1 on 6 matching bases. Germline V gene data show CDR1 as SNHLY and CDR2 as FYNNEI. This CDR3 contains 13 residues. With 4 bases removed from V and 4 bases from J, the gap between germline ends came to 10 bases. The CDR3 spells CASSGTEFYGYTF. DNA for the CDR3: TGTGCCAGCAGTGGGACAGAGTTCTATGGCTACACCTTC.

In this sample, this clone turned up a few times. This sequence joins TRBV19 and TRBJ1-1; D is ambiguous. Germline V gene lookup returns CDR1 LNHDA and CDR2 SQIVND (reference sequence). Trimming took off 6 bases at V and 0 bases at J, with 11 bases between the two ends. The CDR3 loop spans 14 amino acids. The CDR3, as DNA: TGTGCCAGTAGAAATAGGAGGCTGAACACTGAAGCTTTCTTT. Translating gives CASRNRRLNTEAFF.